The present entry profiles one T cell receptor (beta chain) with its context. What it binds is not known. The entry originates in a study of cytomegalovirus exposure and HLA in healthy donors. In the PCR, 60 Vbeta and 13 Jbeta primers were used. Profiled with immunoSEQ multiplex PCR; TCRdb holds only in-frame clones, not every one. The sample carries fewer than 70,000 clones, 60% to 75% recorded once. Trimming took 5 bases from V and 7 from J; bases not matched to a gene: 9. CDR1 and CDR2 (germline): MNHEY, SMNVEV (reference sequence). The CDR3 spans 16 residues. Whole-study findings and limits: Accounts indicate the classifier identified cytomegalovirus status with strong specificity and sensitivity.

The rearrangement joins TRBV27 to TRBJ2-1, with 12 bases aligning to TRBD2. The specimen sequenced was PBMCs. The sequence was collected from a woman in her fifties or sixties in good health and CMV-seropositive. This CDR3 is CASSSRRTSGVNEQFF. CDR3 coding DNA: TGTGCCAGCAGTAGCCGTCGGACTAGCGGGGTGAATGAGCAGTTCTTC.